Below are 4 T cell receptor beta chains sequenced from a single sample in a study of OX40 agonist ivuxolimab in advanced cancers. The method was immunoSEQ multiplex PCR; TCRdb's version includes in-frame clones alone and lacks a portion of them. The sample holds 50,000 to 75,000 clones, around 79% seen once. Sequences were derived from CD4+ or CD8+ T cells sorted from blood, sampled in a trial of the OX40 agonist ivuxolimab. Receptor source: an adult with an advanced solid tumor such as melanoma, head and neck, liver or kidney cancer.

This clone showed up just a few times. The genes are TRBV5-8 and TRBJ2-1; D remains ambiguous. From germline, CDR1 is SGHTS and CDR2 YDEGEE. CDR3 length: 13 residues. The germline V and J ends were trimmed by 6 bases and 3 bases, with 10 bases remaining between them. The CDR3 loop reads CASTGRSYNEQFF. The CDR3 DNA is TGTGCCAGCACGGGCAGGAGCTACAATGAGCAGTTCTTC.

The chain joins TRBV9 to TRBJ1-6, with D unclear. Deletions cut 2 bases from V and 8 bases from J, with 14 bases between. Germline V gene data show CDR1 as SGDLS and CDR2 as YYNGEE. The CDR3 runs to 15 residues. The CDR3 protein is CASSVRPQNDSPLHF. The CDR3 coding sequence is TGTGCCAGCAGCGTTAGACCCCAGAACGATTCACCCCTCCACTTT. Using reference TRBV9 and TRBJ1-6 for the parts outside the CDR3, the full variable domain is DSGVTQTPKHLITATGQRVTLRCSPRSGDLSVYWYQQSLDQGLQFLIQYYNGEERAKGNILERFSAQQFPDLHSELNLSSLELGDSALYFCASSVRPQNDSPLHFGNGTRLTVT.

The chain combines TRBV19 with TRBJ1-2, with D tentatively TRBD1 (5 bases). Germline values: CDR1 LNHDA, CDR2 SQIVND (reference sequence). Trimming shortened V by 5 bases and J by 5 bases, and 18 bases separated the two germline ends. The CDR3 has 15 amino acids. CDR3 nucleotide sequence: TGTGCCAGTAGTGCGACAGATGGAGGATGGTATGGCTACACCTTC. Translation: CASSATDGGWYGYTF.

V and J are TRBV5-4 and TRBJ2-1; 12 bases agree with TRBD2. The CDR3 has 15 amino acids. V shed 0 bases and J 10 bases; nucleotides not matched to a gene: 5. Germline loops: CDR1 SGHNT, CDR2 YYREEE (reference sequence). The CDR3 spells CASSLASGRAAEQFF. The CDR3, as DNA: TGTGCCAGCAGCTTGGCTAGCGGGAGGGCTGCCGAGCAGTTCTTC. The whole variable domain, filled in from reference TRBV5-4 and TRBJ2-1, reads ETGVTQSPTHLIKTRGQQVTLRCSSQSGHNTVSWYQQALGQGPQFIFQYYREEENGRGNFPPRFSGLQFPNYSSELNVNALELDDSALYLCASSLASGRAAEQFFGPGTRLTVL.